This note documents a single T cell receptor beta chain sequence. This clone's antigen is unknown. The sample holds no much larger clone one base away, and base qualities are not on file. Patients with a history of autoimmune disease or receiving systemic immunosuppression were excluded from the trial. Peripheral blood for TCR sequencing was collected from all dose cohorts at baseline, on cycle 4 day 1, and on cycle 7 day 1. The samples were drawn from a first-in-human, open-label, multicenter phase I dose-escalation trial of ivuxolimab. Adults with locally advanced or metastatic melanoma, renal cell, hepatocellular, or head and neck squamous cell carcinoma were enrolled in the trial. Before TCR sequencing, CD4+ T cells and CD8+ T cells were sorted from peripheral blood as separate populations. Genomic DNA was extracted from sorted cells for sequencing of the TCRbeta CDR3 region. The immunoSEQ Assay was used to sequence the TCRbeta CDR3 regions. TCRdb holds this immuneACCESS table with in-frame rearrangements only. Some clones are missing; in checked studies, unresolved V genes explain under half, and the rest has no known cause. Present in this sample are about 36,000 clones, 88% of which were seen just once. The top ten hold roughly 12% of the sample.

The sample is drawn from a study of OX40 agonist ivuxolimab in advanced cancers. About the full investigation: The costimulatory receptor OX40 (CD134) was targeted by ivuxolimab, a fully human IgG2 agonistic monoclonal antibody. The purpose of peripheral TCRbeta sequencing was to test whether ivuxolimab changed TCR sequence diversity and led to clonal T-cell expansion. Among the 52 dose-escalation patients, about 19 had hepatocellular carcinoma, roughly 15 melanoma, 9 renal cell carcinoma and 9 head and neck cancer. The paper covers the monotherapy dose-escalation part of the phase I ivuxolimab trial, which included N ≈ 50 patients. Patients were allowed to have had prior anti-PD-1, anti-PD-L1 or anti-CTLA-4 therapy, and approximately 41% of the dose-escalation patients had previously received checkpoint inhibitors. Partial responses were achieved by three dose-escalation patients, of whom one had hepatocellular carcinoma and two had cutaneous melanoma. In the dose-escalation cohort, 65% to 85% of patients were male, and the mean age was approximately 60 years with a range of roughly 20 to 79. Intravenous ivuxolimab was administered to patients every 2 weeks at six dose levels: 0.01, 0.1, 0.3, 1.5, 3 and 10 mg/kg. Results and caveats for the whole study, not just this receptor: In the 0.1-3.0 mg/kg groups, partial responders were among the patients with the lowest normalized peripheral clonal expansion, particularly in CD8+ T cells. On average, CD8+ T cells showed more expanded clones than CD4+ T cells after ivuxolimab. The antigen specificity of the clonally expanded peripheral T cells was not determined. At doses of 0.1 to 3.0 mg/kg, clonal expansion of both CD4+ and CD8+ blood T cells was observed from baseline to week 6. Low levels of normalized T-cell clonal expansion were also seen in some nonresponding patients.

The CDR3 runs 13 amino acids, cysteine and phenylalanine included. Here the CDR3 DNA is all that survives: 39 bases in frame from base 1. CDR1 and CDR2, per the germline V gene, are SQVTM and ANQGSEA. Between the V and J ends, shortened by 0 bases and 0 bases respectively, the junction contains 6 bases. The V gene is TRBV29-1 and the J gene is TRBJ2-7, with the identity of the D gene unclear. Sequencing used CD4+ or CD8+ T cells sorted from blood, obtained in a trial of the OX40 agonist ivuxolimab. The source of this sequence is an adult with an advanced solid tumor such as melanoma, head and neck, liver or kidney cancer. The DNA reads as follows: TGCAGCGTTGAAGACTACACCTCCTACGAGCAGTACTTC. The encoded protein is CSVEDYTSYEQYF.